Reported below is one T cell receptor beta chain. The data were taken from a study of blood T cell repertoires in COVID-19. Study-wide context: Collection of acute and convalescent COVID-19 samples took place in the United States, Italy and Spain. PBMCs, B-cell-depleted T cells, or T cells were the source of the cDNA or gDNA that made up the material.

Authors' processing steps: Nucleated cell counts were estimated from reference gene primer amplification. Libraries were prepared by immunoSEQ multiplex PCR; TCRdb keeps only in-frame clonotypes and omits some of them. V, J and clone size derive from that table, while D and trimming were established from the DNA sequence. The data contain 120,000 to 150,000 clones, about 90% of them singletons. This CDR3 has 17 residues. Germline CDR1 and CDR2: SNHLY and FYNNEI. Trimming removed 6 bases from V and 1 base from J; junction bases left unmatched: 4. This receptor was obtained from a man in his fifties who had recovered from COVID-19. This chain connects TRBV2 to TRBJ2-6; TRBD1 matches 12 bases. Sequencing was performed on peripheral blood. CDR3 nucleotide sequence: TGTGCCAGCAGCCGGGGACAGGGGGCTTCTGGGGCCAACGTCCTGACTTTC. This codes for CASSRGQGASGANVLTF.